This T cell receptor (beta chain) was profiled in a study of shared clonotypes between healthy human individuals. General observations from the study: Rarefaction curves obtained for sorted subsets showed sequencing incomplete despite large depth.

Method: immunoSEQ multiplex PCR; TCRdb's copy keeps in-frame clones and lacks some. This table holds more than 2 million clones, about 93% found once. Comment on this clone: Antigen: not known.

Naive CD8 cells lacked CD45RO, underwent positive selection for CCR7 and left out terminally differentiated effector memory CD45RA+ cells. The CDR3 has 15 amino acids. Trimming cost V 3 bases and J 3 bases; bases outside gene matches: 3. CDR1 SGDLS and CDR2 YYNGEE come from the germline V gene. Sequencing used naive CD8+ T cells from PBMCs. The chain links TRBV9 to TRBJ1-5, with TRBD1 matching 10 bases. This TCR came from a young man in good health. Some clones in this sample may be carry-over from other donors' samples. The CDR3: CASSAGQGVNQPQHF. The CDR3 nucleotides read TGTGCCAGCAGCGCCGGACAGGGGGTCAATCAGCCCCAGCATTTT.